This T cell receptor beta chain was identified during a study of blood T cell repertoires in COVID-19. Germline loops: CDR1 LNHDA, CDR2 SQIVND (reference sequence). CDR3 length: 15 residues. J gave up 3 bases and V 5 bases, and 8 bases lay outside the gene matches. Per the original methods: Counts of nucleated cells, estimated from reference gene primer amplification, were obtained. Using immunoSEQ multiplex PCR, the repertoire was profiled, and TCRdb retains in-frame clones only, with some absent. V and J calls and clone size are copied from that table; D and trimming were computed from the DNA. The sample has roughly 250,000 clones; roughly 93% are singletons. The cohort comprised adults aged about 18 to 100 years residing in under 30 US areas. Grouping used clinical history reported by participants in a survey and questionnaire.

This chain connects TRBV19 to TRBJ2-7, with TRBD1 matching over 9 bases. The source is a woman aged 40 to 50 with acute COVID-19. The sample was PBMCs or T cells enriched from blood (not recorded which). DNA for the CDR3: TGTGCCAGTAGTCCCCGGACAGGGGTAAACTACGAGCAGTACTTC. Translation gives CASSPRTGVNYEQYF.